These T cell receptor beta chains were read from a single sample in a study of human T cells and chemical hapten exposure. MiXCR, applied by TCRdb to the RACE reads, yields one record per CDR3 protein. The sample yields around 42,000 distinct CDR3 sequences, about 3% seen once. The sample in question was whole blood, obtained in connection with sensitization to the hapten diphenylcyclopropenone (DPC). Receptor source: a man in his forties or fifties with alopecia areata. Some clones in this sample may be carry-over from other donors' samples. Both conserved end residues are part of each CDR3. A D gene is named only where the DNA matches it firmly. Not every row has a clone size; where given, it reads once, few, many or a size class.

j_call clone_size v_call d_call cdr3_nt cdr3_aa
TRBJ2-1 many TRBV7-3 . TGTGCCAGCAGCCCCCGGGGGTCCTACAATGAGCAGTTCTTC CASSPRGSYNEQFF
TRBJ2-7 many TRBV27 TRBD2 TGTGCCAGCAGTTTAGAGGGGCTGGGGACTAGGGAGCAGTACTTC CASSLEGLGTREQYF
TRBJ1-4 many TRBV20-1 TRBD1 TGCAGTGCTAGAGGGGGGACAGTAGGAGAAAAACTGTTTTTT CSARGGTVGEKLFF
TRBJ1-1 many TRBV12-3/TRBV12-4 TRBD1 TGTGCCAGCAGTATCCACAGGGGATGGACTGAAGCTTTCTTT CASSIHRGWTEAFF
TRBJ2-3 few TRBV20-1 . TGCAGTGCCGACCGGGGGGCCACAGATACGCAGTATTTT CSADRGATDTQYF
TRBJ2-1 many TRBV6-1 . TGTGCCAGTCCAAACTCTAGCGTTTACAATGAGCAGTTCTTC CASPNSSVYNEQFF
TRBJ2-3 . TRBV10-3 . TGTGCCATCAGTGATGATAGCGGAGGAGATACGCAGTATTTT CAISDDSGGDTQYF
TRBJ2-7 many TRBV12-3/TRBV12-4 . TGTGCCAGCAGTCCCCGGCTTTTATCGGGACCCGAGCAGTACTTC CASSPRLLSGPEQYF
TRBJ1-6 many TRBV20-1 . TGCAGTGCTAAGGGACGGATAAATTCACCCCTCCACTTT CSAKGRINSPLHF
TRBJ2-1 many TRBV5-1 TRBD2 TGCGCCAGCAGTAAAAACGGACTAGCGGGAGGTGGTGAGCAGTTCTTC CASSKNGLAGGGEQFF
TRBJ1-1 many TRBV6-2/TRBV6-3 TRBD1 TGTGCCAGCACCGACAACAGGGGAACTGAAGCTTTCTTT CASTDNRGTEAFF
TRBJ2-5 many TRBV11-2 . TGTGCCAGCAGCCTGACTAGTCAGACGTACTTC CASSLTSQTYF
TRBJ1-4 many TRBV6-6 TRBD1 TGTGCCAGCAGCCGTGGACAGGGGGCGCAGAGAGGAGAAAAACTGTTTTTT CASSRGQGAQRGEKLFF
TRBJ2-3 many TRBV12-3/TRBV12-4 TRBD2 TGTGCCAGCAGTTTGACTAGCGGGGATGGGGCAGATACGCAGTATTTT CASSLTSGDGADTQYF
TRBJ2-7 many TRBV29-1 . TGCAGCGTTCGAGAGACCATGGGAGAGCAGTACTTC CSVRETMGEQYF
TRBJ2-1 many TRBV14 . TGTGCCAGCAGCCAACAGGGATTGGGTGAGCAGTTCTTC CASSQQGLGEQFF
TRBJ1-5 many TRBV7-6 TRBD1 TGTGCCAGCAGCTCCGGACAGGGGGCAGAGCCCCAGCATTTT CASSSGQGAEPQHF
TRBJ2-7 few TRBV15 . TGTGCCACCAGCAGAGACAGGGGTGACGAGCAGTACTTC CATSRDRGDEQYF
TRBJ2-7 few TRBV5-5 . TGTGCCAGCAGCGGGCCTTCCTACGAGCAGTACTTC CASSGPSYEQYF
TRBJ2-5 many TRBV20-1 . TGCAGTGCCTCGGACCAGACCCAGTACTTC CSASDQTQYF
TRBJ2-7 many TRBV12-3/TRBV12-4 . TGTGCCAGCAGTTTAACCAGGGGGGGCCACGAGCAGTACTTC CASSLTRGGHEQYF
TRBJ2-5 many TRBV27 TRBD2 TGTGCCAGCAGTACGAGACTAGCGGGAGGGCCCAACCAAGAGACCCAGTACTTC CASSTRLAGGPNQETQYF
TRBJ2-7 many TRBV5-1 . TGCGCCAGCAGCGTAGAGCGGAGCTCCTACGAGCAGTACTTC CASSVERSSYEQYF
TRBJ2-7 . TRBV12-3/TRBV12-4 TRBD2 TGTGCCAGCAGTGCACTACCGGGACTAGCGGACCCAGTCAGCGAGCAGTACTTC CASSALPGLADPVSEQYF
TRBJ2-2 . TRBV2 TRBD2 TGTGCCAGCAGAGACGGACTAGCGGGAGTCACCGGGGAGCTGTTTTTT CASRDGLAGVTGELFF
TRBJ1-1 many TRBV30 TRBD1 TGTGCCTGGAGTTCTATTGGTTCAGGGGGCCGCACTGAAGCTTTCTTT CAWSSIGSGGRTEAFF
TRBJ2-1 many TRBV24-1 TRBD1 TGTGCCACCAGTGATTTCGGGACAGCGGATGAGCAGTTCTTC CATSDFGTADEQFF
TRBJ1-2 many TRBV7-9 TRBD1 TGTGCCAGCAGCTCTAGGGACAGGGGAACTGCTGGCTACACCTTC CASSSRDRGTAGYTF
TRBJ2-7 many TRBV5-6 TRBD1 TGTGCCAGCAGCCTCCGGGACAGAAGTGAGCAGTACTTC CASSLRDRSEQYF
TRBJ2-2 many TRBV20-1 TRBD2 TGCAGTGCTACGGGGGGGGGCGGTACCGGGGAGCTGTTTTTT CSATGGGGTGELFF
TRBJ2-1 many TRBV7-9 TRBD2 TGTGCCAGCAGCTTAGCGGGAGGGCTCTCCTACAATGAGCAGTTCTTC CASSLAGGLSYNEQFF
TRBJ2-7 few TRBV12-3/TRBV12-4 . TGTGCCAGCAACGGCCAGGGAGCCTACGAGCAGTACTTC CASNGQGAYEQYF
TRBJ2-1 few TRBV5-6 TRBD2 TGTGCCAGCAGCAACTGGGCGGGAGTCGGCCGGATGGATGAGCAGTTCTTC CASSNWAGVGRMDEQFF